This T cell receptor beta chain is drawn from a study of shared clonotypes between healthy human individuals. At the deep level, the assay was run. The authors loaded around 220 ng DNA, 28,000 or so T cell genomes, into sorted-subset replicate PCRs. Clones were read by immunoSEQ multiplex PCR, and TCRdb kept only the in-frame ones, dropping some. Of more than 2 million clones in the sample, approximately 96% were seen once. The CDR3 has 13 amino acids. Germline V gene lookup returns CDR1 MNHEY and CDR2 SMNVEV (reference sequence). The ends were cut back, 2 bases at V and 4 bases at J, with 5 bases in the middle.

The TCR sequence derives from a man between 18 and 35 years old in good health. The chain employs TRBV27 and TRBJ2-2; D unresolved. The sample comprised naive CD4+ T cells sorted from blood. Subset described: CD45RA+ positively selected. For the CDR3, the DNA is TGTGCCAGCAGTTTAGAAGGCACCGGGGAGCTGTTTTTT. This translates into CASSLEGTGELFF.